This is a list of T cell receptor beta chains from one sample in a study of vaccination and CD4 T cells after COVID-19. A single record per CDR3 protein comes from TCRdb applying MiXCR to the PCR reads. This sample has some 8,400 distinct CDR3 sequences; around 64% occur once, and the top ten carry about 40%. The antigens these receptors bind are not known. Sequencing was performed on CD4+ T cells from blood, cultured in vitro. These receptors were obtained from a human donor who had recovered from COVID-19. Both conserved end residues are part of each CDR3. A D gene is named only where the DNA matches it firmly. A clone size is listed for some rows: how often the clone was seen (once, few, many), or a class if it is expanded.

once TRBJ1-5 TRBV6-1 . TGTGCCATCAGTGCGGGGCCGGGCAATCAGCCCCAGCATTTT CAISAGPGNQPQHF
. TRBJ1-3 TRBV7-9 . TGTGCCAGCAGCCCAACACCAGTCTCTGGAAACACCATATATTTT CASSPTPVSGNTIYF
. TRBJ2-7 TRBV20-1 . TGCAGTGCTAGAGCAGGGCTTAGCTCCTACGAGCAGTACTTC CSARAGLSSYEQYF
. TRBJ1-6 TRBV20-1 TRBD1 TGCAGTGCTAGAGATTTGGGACAGGGTAATTCACCCCTCCACTTT CSARDLGQGNSPLHF
once TRBJ2-5 TRBV5-4 TRBD2 TGTGCCAGCAGCTTGGAGACTAGCTTTGAGACCCAGTACTTC CASSLETSFETQYF
. TRBJ1-6 TRBV27 TRBD1 TGTGCCAGCAACCCGGGACAGGTGACTAATTCACCCCTCCACTTT CASNPGQVTNSPLHF
once TRBJ2-7 TRBV27 . TGTGCCAGCAGTCTCCGGGACAAGGAATACGACGAGCAGTACTTC CASSLRDKEYDEQYF
few TRBJ2-2 TRBV20-1 TRBD1 TGCAGTGCTAGAGGGGACAGGGAGAGCGGGGAGCTGTTTTTT CSARGDRESGELFF
. TRBJ2-3 TRBV7-8 . TGTGCCAGCCAAGGAGGAACTAGCACAGATACGCAGTATTTT CASQGGTSTDTQYF
. TRBJ1-1 TRBV18 . TGTGCCAGCTCACCAAACCAGGAGGGGGGGAACACTGAAGCTTTCTTT CASSPNQEGGNTEAFF
. TRBJ2-3 TRBV20-1 TRBD2 TGCAGTGCTATTACAGGGGTACTAGCGGGCCAAGGCCTCACAGATACGCAGTATTTT CSAITGVLAGQGLTDTQYF
. TRBJ1-1 TRBV5-5 TRBD1 TGTGCCAGCAGGCCTCCCGGGACAGGCAGGACTCAAGCTTTCTTT CASRPPGTGRTQAFF